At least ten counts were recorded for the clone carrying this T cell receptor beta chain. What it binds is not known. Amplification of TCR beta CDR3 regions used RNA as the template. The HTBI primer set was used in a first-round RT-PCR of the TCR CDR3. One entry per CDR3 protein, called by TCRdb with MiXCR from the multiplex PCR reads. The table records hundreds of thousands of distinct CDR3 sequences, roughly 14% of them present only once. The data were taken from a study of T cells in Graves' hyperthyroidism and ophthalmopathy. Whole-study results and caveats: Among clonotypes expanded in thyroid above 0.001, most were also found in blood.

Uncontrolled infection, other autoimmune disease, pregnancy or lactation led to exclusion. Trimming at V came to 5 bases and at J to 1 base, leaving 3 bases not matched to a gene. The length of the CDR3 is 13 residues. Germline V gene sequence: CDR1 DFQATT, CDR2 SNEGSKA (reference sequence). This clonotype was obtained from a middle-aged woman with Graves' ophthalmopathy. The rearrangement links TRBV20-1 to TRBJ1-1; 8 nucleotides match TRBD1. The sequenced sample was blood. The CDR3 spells CSALTGENTEAFF. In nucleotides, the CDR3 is TGCAGTGCTTTGACAGGGGAGAACACTGAAGCTTTCTTT.